The present T cell receptor beta chain was sequenced within a study of blood T cell repertoires in COVID-19 (dated by TCRdb to about 2020). Context from the whole study: Samples from collaborators originated in the United States, Italy and Spain and spanned both the acute and convalescent phases of COVID-19. The prospective study material was composed of cDNA or gDNA derived from T cells, B-cell-depleted T cells, or PBMCs. Subjects who had been exposed to COVID-19, were actively infected with it, or had recovered from it provided the deeply sampled blood TCRbeta repertoires that made up the dataset. The repertoires were released in a freely available public database intended as a resource for research on the immune response to SARS-CoV-2. The samples were drawn from the first 160 participants of the ongoing ImmuneRACE study and from 950 to 1,500 subjects provided by 6 global collaborators. A de-identified subject ID, COVID-19 status, age in years and sex were almost always included in the sample metadata. Where available, HLA class I and class II types were obtained from metadata supplied by the sample provider rather than from assay-based typing.

Each collaborating institution followed its own protocols to collect whole blood in K2EDTA tubes. For TCRbeta analysis, collaborator samples were shipped as frozen whole blood, as isolated PBMCs, or as DNA extracted from either sample type. Sequences MNHEY (CDR1) and SVGAGI (CDR2) are obtained from the germline V gene. The CDR3 runs 16 residues from the cysteine to the phenylalanine. The kept DNA is CDR3 alone, 48 bases in frame from the first base. Ends trimmed: V by 2 bases, J by 6 bases; bases unmatched to a gene: 7. The table lists this clone with a few counts. Its antigen target is currently unknown. Nothing much larger sits one base from this clone, and base qualities are not available. The full study reports these points: The amount of clinical and demographic metadata varied by source and participant and was provided uncurated.

TCRbeta CDR3 regions were amplified from genomic DNA using the immunoSEQ Assay, a bias-controlled multiplex PCR. The paper's processing steps were these. Nucleated cell counts per sample were estimated from amplification of reference gene primers within the assay. To quantify the absolute abundance of each unique TCRbeta CDR3 rearrangement, sequence reads were collapsed and filtered. For each sample, productive Simpson clonality was calculated as the square root of Simpson's diversity index across productive rearrangements. Sourced from immuneACCESS, this table was stored by TCRdb with only in-frame sequences that have V and J called. A share of the clones is absent; for the studies checked, an unresolved V gene accounts for under half, and the remainder has no known explanation. Clonal size and the V and J genes are those of that table, whereas D and trimming came from the DNA. Recorded for this sample are under 95,000 clones; about four fifths of them occurred a single time. The ten largest clones represent around 10% of the sample.

Rearrangement joined TRBV6-5 to TRBJ2-1, and 10 junction bases match TRBD2. This receptor was taken from a man aged 50-60 years with acute or convalescent COVID-19. The sequencing sample was made of peripheral blood. CDR3 protein: CASSYTRTSGANEQFF. The nucleotides read TGTGCCAGCAGTTACACAAGGACTAGCGGTGCCAATGAGCAGTTCTTC.